Here is one TCR beta chain with its context. The sample is drawn from a study of spatial heterogeneity in lung cancer. In TCRdb, the 5' RACE reads were re-called with MiXCR into one record per CDR3 protein. The sample includes thousands of distinct CDR3 sequences, about 28% seen only once; the top ten take approximately 6%. Time point specified: blood at routine non-recurrence follow-up after resection. The ends lost 6 bases at V and 4 bases at J; junction bases unmatched: 7. CDR3 length: 15 residues. Germline V gives CDR1 ENHRY, CDR2 SYGVKD. The specimen comprised PBMCs, sampled at follow-up. This chain joins TRBV10-3 and TRBJ2-1; TRBD2 agrees at 9 bases. The source of this sequence is a male donor with early-stage non-small cell lung cancer. The chain's CDR3 is CAISSSGTEYNEQFF. The CDR3 coding sequence is TGTGCCATCAGCTCTAGCGGGACGGAGTACAATGAGCAGTTCTTC.